This is a list of T cell receptor beta chains from one sample in a study of CXCR3-negative and CXCR3-positive naive CD8 T cells. TCRdb re-called the 5' RACE reads and catalogs CDR3 proteins one per entry, DNA excluded. The sample spans some 45,000 distinct CDR3 sequences; the ten largest clones claim 1.6%. Source material: naive CXCR3- CD8+ T cells from blood. The receptors were gathered from a human donor in good health. Some clones in this sample may be carry-over from other donors' samples. Both conserved end residues are part of each CDR3. Size is omitted from some rows. Given values are once, few, many or a class for expanded clones.

j_call clone_size v_call cdr3_aa
TRBJ2-1 . TRBV5-1 CASSSPGTDFFYNEQFF
TRBJ2-3 . TRBV28 CASSEGASVPDTQYF
TRBJ1-4 . TRBV4-3 CASSQVSGGGEKLFF
TRBJ2-5 . TRBV14 CASSPYQETQYF
TRBJ2-7 . TRBV14 CASSQGARDTSYEQYF
TRBJ2-2 medium-sized TRBV23-1 CASSRLREAGELFF
TRBJ2-7 . TRBV19 CASSIEEGSPYEQYF
TRBJ1-1 . TRBV28 CASSWTGGNTEAFF
TRBJ1-1 . TRBV25-1 CASSELLGGENTEAFF
TRBJ2-3 . TRBV11-2 CASSSQGATQYF
TRBJ1-5 . TRBV20-1 CSAKSGILLGSNQPQHF
TRBJ2-1 . TRBV28 CASSYNLLAGVGNEQFF
TRBJ2-1 . TRBV28 CASSLPPAWGGGTRSGRNNEQFF
TRBJ2-5 . TRBV15 CATSRDRASIQETQYF
TRBJ2-7 . TRBV7-2 CASSLGASSEGEQYF
TRBJ2-2 . TRBV29-1 CSVVSVNTGELFF
TRBJ2-5 . TRBV29-1 CSVLSGSYRETQYF
TRBJ2-7 . TRBV7-2 CASSAGTYSYEQYF
TRBJ1-5 . TRBV12-3/TRBV12-4 CASSQRGGIGQPQHF
TRBJ2-1 . TRBV15 CATSVDRGLGNEQFF
TRBJ2-7 . TRBV4-3 CASSQDWGFDYEQYF
TRBJ2-7 . TRBV28 CASSLFQSYEQYF
TRBJ2-7 . TRBV3-1 CASSQGPNSYEQYF
TRBJ2-5 . TRBV28 CASSPWTSGNQETQYF
TRBJ1-2 . TRBV15 CATSSGGLRVYTF
TRBJ2-7 . TRBV5-1 CASSIYGGLTYEQYF
TRBJ2-5 . TRBV11-3 CASSRGAEETQYF
TRBJ1-4 . TRBV6-6 CASRPGTVNEKLFF
TRBJ2-4 . TRBV27 CASSFLDSGGIQYF
TRBJ2-7 . TRBV6-6 CASSIRGGFYEQYF
TRBJ1-5 . TRBV12-3/TRBV12-4 CASSPTGTGDQPQHF
TRBJ2-1 . TRBV10-3 CAISAGTSGRGQYNEQFF
TRBJ2-1 . TRBV28 CASTGLLGNEQFF
TRBJ2-1 . TRBV7-3 CATRGPNNEQFF
TRBJ1-3 . TRBV7-6 CASSERGGSGNTIYF
TRBJ2-3 . TRBV29-1 CSATSGTGTRDTQYF
TRBJ1-5 . TRBV20-1 CSARDWGYKLVGNGNQPQHF
TRBJ2-2 . TRBV6-5 CASSGERVGDSITNTGELFF
TRBJ2-3 . TRBV14 CASSQDQGADTQYF
TRBJ2-2 . TRBV29-1 CSVIGFTGELFF
TRBJ2-4 . TRBV13 CANSIPTGSENIQYF
TRBJ2-7 . TRBV6-6 CASSYRSYEQYF